This entry describes one TCR beta chain. CDR1 and CDR2 (germline): LGHDT, YNNKEL (reference sequence). There are 15 residues in the CDR3. V dropped 4 bases and J dropped 1; count of bases not matched to a gene: 4. Methods used by the authors: Reference gene primer amplification gave nucleated cell count estimates. Generated by immunoSEQ multiplex PCR, the TCRdb table keeps only in-frame clones and is missing some. That table gives V, J and clone size, and the DNA gave D and trimming. The table lists some 190,000 clones, about 88% of them singletons. These data originate in a study of blood T cell repertoires in COVID-19. Study details: Whether acute or convalescent, the COVID-19 samples came from the United States, Italy and Spain. From T cells, B-cell-depleted T cells, or PBMCs came the material, which was cDNA or gDNA.

Specimen: peripheral blood. The chain recombines TRBV3-1 (or the pseudogene TRBV3-2) with TRBJ2-1; 7 nucleotides match TRBD2. The origin of this receptor is a woman aged 40 to 49 who had recovered from COVID-19. The CDR3 sequence is CASSLLGGSYNEQFF. CDR3 coding DNA: TGTGCCAGCAGCCTGCTGGGGGGGTCCTACAATGAGCAGTTCTTC.